A selection of T cell receptor beta chains follows, all from one sample in a study of T-cell memory formation after mild COVID-19. TCRdb re-called the 5' RACE reads with MiXCR, one entry per CDR3 protein. The sample records fewer than 650,000 distinct CDR3 sequences, about 18% being singletons. Sequencing used PBMCs or a T cell subset sorted from them (not recorded which). The receptors come from an adult woman who had mild COVID-19 (a few samples of this study predate the infection). Cell type and time point are not known. Each CDR3 is given with its conserved first and last residue. Each record gives: clone size, D gene, V gene, J gene, CDR3 DNA, CDR3 protein. A D gene is named only where the DNA matches it firmly. Not every row has a clone size; where given, it reads once, few, many or a size class.

NA,NA,TRBV5-1,TRBJ1-1,TGCGCCAGCACTCCGGCGGGGGTACGGAACACTGAAGCTTTCTTT,CASTPAGVRNTEAFF
NA,NA,TRBV3-1,TRBJ1-2,TGTGCCAGCAGCCAAGCCACAGGCCCCTATGGCTACACCTTC,CASSQATGPYGYTF
NA,TRBD2,TRBV5-1,TRBJ2-1,TGCGCCAGCAGCTTGGTTGGCCTTACTAGCGGGGCGTTGTGGGGGAGTGCCTACAATGAGCAGTTCTTC,CASSLVGLTSGALWGSAYNEQFF
NA,NA,TRBV6-5,TRBJ2-2,TGTGCCAGCAGTGCCACTATCGGGGAGCTGTTTTTT,CASSATIGELFF
NA,NA,TRBV7-9,TRBJ2-1,TGTGCCAGCAGCCGCGACGGGGGCCTGAACAATGAGCAGTTCTTC,CASSRDGGLNNEQFF
few,TRBD1,TRBV20-1,TRBJ2-7,TGCAGTGCTCCGAGACAGGGCCGGGACGAGCAGTACTTC,CSAPRQGRDEQYF
many,NA,TRBV7-2,TRBJ2-3,TGTGCCAGCAGCTTAGGTGTCACAGATACGCAGTATTTT,CASSLGVTDTQYF
few,TRBD1,TRBV12-3/TRBV12-4,TRBJ1-2,TGTGCCAGCAGTAAGGACAGGCGGGCGTACACCTTC,CASSKDRRAYTF
NA,NA,TRBV5-1,TRBJ2-5,TGCGCCAGCAGCTTGTCGGGCCCAAAGGTAGGAGAGACCCAGTACTTC,CASSLSGPKVGETQYF
NA,NA,TRBV9,TRBJ2-7,TGTGCCAGCAGCGGGAACTCCTACGAGCAGTACTTC,CASSGNSYEQYF
NA,NA,TRBV4-1,TRBJ1-5,TGCGCCAGCAGCCAAGATGGCGGGGGGAGTCAGCCCCAGCATTTT,CASSQDGGGSQPQHF
few,NA,TRBV7-9,TRBJ1-2,TGTGCCAGCAGCCCCTGGGGCTTC,CASSPWGF
few,NA,TRBV29-1,TRBJ1-2,TGCAGCGTTGAAGCGGGGCCCGGGGCCGGGGGCTACACCTTC,CSVEAGPGAGGYTF
few,NA,TRBV20-1,TRBJ2-7,TGCAGTGCTAGAGATAGCCTCCGGGATACCTACGAGCAGTACTTC,CSARDSLRDTYEQYF
few,TRBD1,TRBV7-2,TRBJ2-4,TGTGCCAGCAGCCCTGGACAGGGTAAAAACATTCAGTACTTC,CASSPGQGKNIQYF
NA,NA,TRBV13,TRBJ1-6,TGTGCCAGCAGCTTAGGACGGGACCTACCCCTCCACTTT,CASSLGRDLPLHF
NA,TRBD2,TRBV4-1,TRBJ2-3,TGCGCCAGCAGCCAAGCTCCTAGCGGGAGCACTAGCACAGATACGCAGTATTTT,CASSQAPSGSTSTDTQYF
many,TRBD2,TRBV11-2,TRBJ2-1,TGTGCCAGCAGCTCCCGACTAGCGGGGGGCAATGAGCAGTTCTTC,CASSSRLAGGNEQFF
NA,NA,TRBV10-2,TRBJ2-3,TGCGCCAGCAGTGAGTCGACGCGCTCCCCACTTGGCACAGATACGCAGTATTTT,CASSESTRSPLGTDTQYF